Included here is one T cell receptor (beta chain) sequence, with context. The CDR3 covers 14 residues. The germline V gene has CDR1 MNHEY and CDR2 SMNVEV (reference sequence). Trimming stripped 5 bases from V and 9 bases from J, with 16 bases between. These data are taken from a study of OX40 agonist ivuxolimab in advanced cancers. Repertoires were generated with immunoSEQ multiplex PCR, while TCRdb's copy carries only in-frame clones and drops some. The sample lists roughly 25,000 clones; under 80% were seen once. This TCR was sampled from an adult with an advanced solid tumor such as melanoma, head and neck, liver or kidney cancer. The specimen comprised CD4+ or CD8+ T cells sorted from blood, sampled in a trial of the OX40 agonist ivuxolimab. The V and J genes are TRBV27 and TRBJ2-2; D not certain. The CDR3: CASSLGLGFRELFF. CDR3 nucleotides: TGTGCCAGCAGTCTGGGCCTTGGGTTCCGGGAGCTGTTTTTT.